This T cell receptor (beta chain) is from a study of CD8+CD57+ T cells in acquired aplastic anemia. Study-wide context: Roughly 3.2 ug was the average amount of DNA from sorted CD4+ and CD8+ cells. Study-level findings and limits: The same twenty-nine CD8+ CDR3 sequences occurred in patients and in controls. For CD8+ Simpson's diversity, patients and controls showed no significant difference.

For this clonotype: Its matching antigen is unknown.

The CDR3 consists of 15 residues. V was clipped by 3 bases and J by 1 base, with 13 bases between them. In germline, CDR1 is SGHTA, CDR2 FQGNSA. The template used for profiling TCR beta VDJ and CDR3 was genomic DNA. TCRdb independently ran MiXCR on the reads; one entry per CDR3 protein. The sample lists about 420,000 distinct CDR3 sequences; about 70% were seen once. The rearrangement links TRBV7-2 to TRBJ2-7; D might be TRBD1 or TRBD2, each matching 5 bases. This TCR was recovered from a human donor in good health, serving as a control. The sample taken for sequencing was sorted CD4+, CD8+, or CD8+CD57+ T cells (not recorded which) from PBMCs. As DNA, the CDR3 is TGTGCCAGCAGCTTTTCCGGGACGGATTCCTACGAGCAGTACTTC. Amino acid sequence: CASSFSGTDSYEQYF.